This TCR beta chain was sequenced in a study of CD8 T cells in ankylosing spondylitis. By quantitative 5'-RACE with molecular barcodes, the TCR beta libraries were made. TCRdb processed the 5' RACE reads anew with MiXCR; each CDR3 protein has one entry. The sample carries 200,000 to 250,000 distinct CDR3 sequences, less than 9.5% recorded once. This clonotype has a handful of counts. Its antigen remains unidentified. V lost 0 bases, J lost 5 bases, and 5 bases stayed unmatched. Germline CDR1 is SEHNR and CDR2 is FQNEAQ (reference sequence). The CDR3 length is 16 residues. The study's findings and limits: Previously reported in reactive arthritis synovial fluid and blood were some of the motif variants. A CD8+ phenotype characterized the disease-linked clones, which were relatively rare in peripheral blood.

Sequencing input: blood, either unsorted or a sorted T cell fraction (not recorded which). The TCR sequence derives from a female donor with ankylosing spondylitis or in good health (not recorded which). V is TRBV7-9 and J is TRBJ2-1; 9 nucleotides line up with TRBD2. Written as DNA, the CDR3 is TGTGCCAGCAGCTTAGCAGGTCTAGCGGGAAACAATGAGCAGTTCTTC. Residues: CASSLAGLAGNNEQFF.